Below, 11 T cell receptor beta chains from the same sample are listed, as sequenced in a study of T cell changes during pregnancy in multiple sclerosis. Clones were sequenced by immunoSEQ multiplex PCR, and TCRdb holds only the in-frame ones, with some missing. The sample includes more than 70,000 clones, around 92% of them seen just once. Here the sequenced sample was peripheral blood, taken before pregnancy. Receptors were obtained from a female donor with multiple sclerosis, enrolled in a pregnancy study.

This chain links TRBV7-2 with TRBJ2-1; D gene uncertain. Trimming took off 3 bases at V and 0 bases at J, with 6 bases between the two ends. CDR3 length equals 14 residues. The germline gives CDR1 SGHTA, CDR2 FQGNSA. The CDR3 loop is CASSFYSSYNEQFF. CDR3 nucleotides: TGTGCCAGCAGCTTTTACAGCTCCTACAATGAGCAGTTCTTC.

The chain carries TRBV4-2 and TRBJ1-1; no clear D. CDR1 and CDR2 (germline): LGHNA, YNFKEQ. CDR3 length: 15 residues. V shed 1 base and J shed 2 bases, with 11 bases lying between them. The CDR3 region is CASSQGRGPNTEAFF. For the CDR3, the DNA is TGTGCCAGCAGCCAAGGTCGGGGTCCAAACACTGAAGCTTTCTTT.

This clone was detected only once. The chain joins TRBV28 to TRBJ2-1; 9 nucleotides align to TRBD2. The CDR3 loop spans 16 amino acids. Germline CDR1 reads MDHEN; CDR2 reads SYDVKM. The junction had 9 bases not matched to a gene; V was cut back by 1 base and J by 8 bases. CDR3: CASSLFGLARGDEQFF. DNA for the CDR3: TGTGCCAGCAGTTTATTTGGACTAGCGAGGGGGGATGAGCAGTTCTTC.

This clone was seen more than once but under ten times. This sequence joins TRBV18 and TRBJ1-5; 10 nucleotides align to TRBD1. This CDR3 spans 15 amino acids. V lost 6 bases and J lost 6; bases outside the gene matches: 8. Germline CDR1 reads KGHSH; CDR2 reads LQKENI. The CDR3 DNA is TGTGCCAGCTCTCCCGGGACAGGGGCGGGTCAGCCCCAGCATTTT. Amino acid sequence: CASSPGTGAGQPQHF.

CDR3 nucleotide sequence: TGTGCCAGCAGGTATCAACTAGCGGCGAGCTCCTACAATGAGCAGTTCTTC. This sequence encodes CASRYQLAASSYNEQFF. The V call is TRBV2, the J call TRBJ2-1, with 8 bases identical to TRBD2. The ends lost 6 bases at V and 0 bases at J; junction bases unmatched: 10. The CDR3 length is 17 residues. The germline gives CDR1 SNHLY, CDR2 FYNNEI. Variable domain in full (rest from reference TRBV2 and TRBJ2-1): EPEVTQTPSHQVTQMGQEVILRCVPISNHLYFYWYRQILGQKVEFLVSFYNNEISEKSEIFDDQFSVERPDGSNFTLKIRSTKLEDSAMYFCASRYQLAASSYNEQFFGPGTRLTVL.

The gene calls are TRBV7-6 and TRBJ2-1; D unresolved. The CDR3 extends over 12 amino acids. Trimming shortened V by 5 bases and J by 9 bases, and 11 bases separated the two germline ends. The germline CDR1 and CDR2 sequences are SGHVS and FNYEAQ. CDR3 residues: CASSLSSGEQFF. The CDR3 DNA reads as TGTGCCAGCAGCCTATCTAGTGGTGAGCAGTTCTTC. Combining the CDR3 with reference TRBV7-6 and TRBJ2-1 gives the whole variable domain GAGVSQSPRYKVTKRGQDVALRCDPISGHVSLYWYRQALGQGPEFLTYFNYEAQQDKSGLPNDRFSAERPEGSISTLTIQRTEQRDSAMYRCASSLSSGEQFFGPGTRLTVL.

V is TRBV19 and J is TRBJ1-1, with D possibly being TRBD1 (5 bases). Germline assignment: CDR1 LNHDA and CDR2 SQIVND (reference sequence). Deletions cut 3 bases from V and 4 bases from J, with 15 bases between. This CDR3 is built from 15 residues. The CDR3 spells CASSIPQGLSTEAFF. CDR3 DNA sequence: TGTGCCAGTAGTATCCCCCAGGGCTTAAGCACTGAAGCTTTCTTT.

The chain combines TRBV11-3 with TRBJ2-7, with 9 positions matching TRBD2. The CDR3 extends over 15 amino acids. The germline V gene has CDR1 SGHNT and CDR2 YENEEA. V shed 4 bases and J 2 bases; nucleotides not matched to a gene: 6. CDR3: CASSWWTSDTYEQYF. The CDR3 DNA reads TGTGCCAGCAGCTGGTGGACTAGCGATACCTACGAGCAGTACTTC.

J is TRBJ1-2 and V is TRBV6-5, with unresolved D. CDR1 MNHEY and CDR2 SVGAGI come from the germline V gene. The CDR3 covers 12 residues. Trimming took 8 bases from V and 4 from J, leaving 11 bases between them. The CDR3 spells CASAVNGYGYTF. CDR3 in DNA: TGTGCCAGCGCGGTTAACGGCTATGGCTACACCTTC.

The chain carries TRBV6-6 and TRBJ2-2; 10 bases are shared with TRBD1. CDR3 size: 15 residues. The ends lost 5 bases at V and 6 bases at J; junction bases unmatched: 6. CDR1 and CDR2 from the germline V gene are MNHNY and SVGAGI (reference sequence). CDR3 nucleotide sequence: TGTGCCAGCAGTCGGGGGACAGGGGCGGCCGGGGAGCTGTTTTTT. It translates to CASSRGTGAAGELFF.

The chain couples TRBV19 to TRBJ1-1; D is ambiguous. The CDR3 covers 13 residues. Germline V CDR1 and CDR2: LNHDA, SQIVND (reference sequence). The germline V and J ends were trimmed by 2 bases and 2 bases, with 6 bases remaining between them. The CDR3 nucleotides read TGTGCCAGTAGTATAACAGATAACACTGAAGCTTTCTTT. Translated, it gives CASSITDNTEAFF.